The text below deals with one TCR beta chain. Both 60 Vbeta primers and 13 Jbeta primers went into the PCR. Produced via immunoSEQ multiplex PCR; TCRdb's table is partial and in-frame only. The sample yields fewer than 250,000 clones, around 87% seen once. This record comes from a study of cytomegalovirus exposure and HLA in healthy donors. V lost 2 bases to trimming and J lost 0 bases, with 12 bases between them. This CDR3 has 16 residues. The germline V gene encodes CDR1 MNHNS and CDR2 SASEGT. This sequence was found in a man aged 30 to 39 in good health and CMV-seronegative. Sequencing was carried out using PBMCs. The genes are TRBV6-1 and TRBJ2-3; perhaps TRBD2 as D (6 bases). This CDR3 is CASSELRGISTDTQYF. Written as DNA, the CDR3 is TGTGCCAGCAGTGAACTGCGCGGGATTAGCACAGATACGCAGTATTTT.